The next 18 T cell receptor beta chains were all read from a single sample in a study of technical replicates of blood from several donors. Sequenced by immunoSEQ multiplex PCR; TCRdb stores in-frame clones only, minus some. This table has 90,000 to 100,000 clones, approximately 94% appearing once. The sequenced sample consisted of T cells isolated from PBMCs. The receptors shown here come from a human donor in good health.

The chain joins TRBV5-4 to TRBJ2-7; TRBD1 agrees at 7 bases. CDR1 and CDR2 (germline): SGHNT, YYREEE (reference sequence). The CDR3 length is 16 residues. Trimming removed 4 bases from V and 1 base from J; junction bases left unmatched: 11. The CDR3 DNA reads TGTGCCAGCAGCCCGTCGGTACAGGGGTCGTCCTACGAGCAGTACTTC. This gives the protein CASSPSVQGSSYEQYF. The complete variable domain, with remaining parts taken from reference TRBV5-4 and TRBJ2-7, reads ETGVTQSPTHLIKTRGQQVTLRCSSQSGHNTVSWYQQALGQGPQFIFQYYREEENGRGNFPPRFSGLQFPNYSSELNVNALELDDSALYLCASSPSVQGSSYEQYFGPGTRLTVT.

The chain recombines TRBV5-1 with TRBJ2-7, with D maybe TRBD1 (6 bases). This CDR3 contains 12 residues. Trimming pared 1 base from V and 6 bases from J, leaving 8 bases between. Germline CDR1 reads SGHRS; CDR2 reads YFSETQ. The CDR3, as DNA: TGCGCCAGCAGCTTGACAGGGCTCGAGCAGTACTTC. Translation gives CASSLTGLEQYF. The complete variable domain, with remaining parts taken from reference TRBV5-1 and TRBJ2-7, reads KAGVTQTPRYLIKTRGQQVTLSCSPISGHRSVSWYQQTPGQGLQFLFEYFSETQRNKGNFPGRFSGRQFSNSRSEMNVSTLELGDSALYLCASSLTGLEQYFGPGTRLTVT.

The rearrangement joins TRBV13 to TRBJ1-1; weak D call: TRBD1 (5 bases). CDR1 and CDR2 from the germline V gene are PRHDT and FYEKMQ (reference sequence). Trimming pared 2 bases from V and 6 bases from J, leaving 10 bases between. The CDR3 totals 13 residues. CDR3 residues: CASSLPARAEAFF. CDR3 nucleotides: TGTGCCAGCAGCTTACCGGCCAGGGCTGAAGCTTTCTTT.

The rearrangement joins TRBV11-2 to TRBJ2-1, with 9 positions matching TRBD2. The length of the CDR3 is 13 residues. From germline, CDR1 is SGHAT and CDR2 FQNNGV. J lost 6 bases, V lost 6 bases, and 3 bases had no gene match. CDR3 region: CASRVAGANEQFF. The CDR3 bases are TGTGCCAGCAGAGTAGCGGGAGCCAATGAGCAGTTCTTC.

The chain couples TRBV5-1 to TRBJ2-7, with 11 bases lining up with TRBD2. CDR3 size: 18 residues. The germline gives CDR1 SGHRS, CDR2 YFSETQ. V was pared by 4 bases and J by 5 bases, with 17 bases of the junction left unmatched. The CDR3, as DNA: TGCGCCAGCAGCCCTCTGGTTAGCGGGGGGGCTGGTTCCCACGAGCAGTACTTC. It yields the protein CASSPLVSGGAGSHEQYF.

The CDR3 loop is CASSRGQGTTDTQYF. As DNA, the CDR3 is TGTGCCAGTAGCCGAGGACAGGGGACCACAGATACGCAGTATTTT. The chain uses TRBV19 and TRBJ2-3; 9 positions agree with TRBD1. Looked up from germline, CDR1 is LNHDA and CDR2 is SQIVND (reference sequence). The CDR3 sequence is 15 residues long. The junction had 6 bases not matched to a gene; V was cut back by 6 bases and J by 2 bases.

This chain connects TRBV5-4 to TRBJ2-3; 7 bases fit TRBD2. Germline CDR1 is SGHNT and CDR2 is YYREEE (reference sequence). V gave up 3 bases and J gave up 5 bases; unmatched junction bases: 9. The CDR3 totals 15 residues. DNA of the CDR3: TGTGCCAGCAGCTCGCACCCCACTAGCGAAGATACGCAGTATTTT. It specifies CASSSHPTSEDTQYF.

This chain connects TRBV2 to TRBJ1-5, with unresolved D. The germline CDR1 and CDR2 sequences are SNHLY and FYNNEI. The CDR3 is 13 amino acids. V lost 2 bases and J 7 bases, leaving 9 bases between the germline ends. In DNA, the CDR3 is TGTGCCAGCAGTGAACGGGAGGGACAGCCCCAGCATTTT. Amino acid sequence: CASSEREGQPQHF.

The gene calls are TRBV6-5 and TRBJ2-1; 10 bases fit TRBD2. CDR1 is MNHEY and CDR2 is SVGAGI in the germline V gene. CDR3 length equals 15 residues. Trimming at V came to 5 bases and at J to 5 bases, leaving 6 bases not matched to a gene. CDR3 region: CASSPTLAGNNEQFF. CDR3 bases: TGTGCCAGCAGTCCTACACTAGCGGGAAACAATGAGCAGTTCTTC.

The rearrangement joins TRBV27 to TRBJ2-5, with TRBD2 matching over 8 bases. Germline CDR1 reads MNHEY; CDR2 reads SMNVEV (reference sequence). The CDR3 length is 15 residues. J was trimmed by 5 bases and V by 6 bases; bases with no gene match: 11. DNA of the CDR3: TGTGCCAGCAGGACTATTAGCGGGGCGGGCGAGACCCAGTACTTC. Its protein product is CASRTISGAGETQYF.

J is TRBJ1-3 and V is TRBV25-1, with D maybe TRBD1 (5 bases). The CDR3 has 17 residues. Germline V gene lookup returns CDR1 MGHDK and CDR2 SYGVNS. V was cut by 6 bases and J by 0 bases, with 18 bases left in between. The CDR3 region is CASREKGLGGSGNTIYF. Written as DNA, the CDR3 is TGTGCCAGCAGAGAGAAGGGTCTGGGGGGCTCTGGAAACACCATATATTTT. The complete variable domain, with remaining parts taken from reference TRBV25-1 and TRBJ1-3, reads EADIYQTPRYLVIGTGKKITLECSQTMGHDKMYWYQQDPGMELHLIHYSYGVNSTEKGDLSSESTVSRIRTEHFPLTLESARPSHTSQYLCASREKGLGGSGNTIYFGEGSWLTVV.

The CDR3 DNA reads as TGTGCCAGCAGCACCCAGTATAGCAATCAGCCCCAGCATTTT. It specifies CASSTQYSNQPQHF. This sequence joins TRBV7-9 and TRBJ1-5, with unresolved D. The CDR3 loop spans 14 amino acids. Germline CDR1 reads SEHNR; CDR2 reads FQNEAQ (reference sequence). Trimming removed 5 bases at V and 0 bases at J, with 8 bases between. Full variable domain (rest looked up from reference TRBV7-9 and TRBJ1-5): DTGVSQNPRHKITKRGQNVTFRCDPISEHNRLYWYRQTLGQGPEFLTYFQNEAQLEKSRLLSDRFSAERPKGSFSTLEIQRTEQGDSAMYLCASSTQYSNQPQHFGDGTRLSIL.

The chain couples TRBV27 to TRBJ1-2; the match to TRBD1 covers 10 bases. The CDR3 is made up of 15 amino acids. V gave up 5 bases and J gave up 7 bases; unmatched junction bases: 10. The germline V gene has CDR1 MNHEY and CDR2 SMNVEV (reference sequence). CDR3 coding DNA: TGTGCCAGCAGTCCCCACGGACAGGGGGTTCGTGGCTACACCTTC. It specifies CASSPHGQGVRGYTF.

The rearrangement joins TRBV12-5 to TRBJ1-6; the match to TRBD1 covers 10 bases. This CDR3 is built from 20 residues. Germline V CDR1 and CDR2: LGHNT, FRNRAP. With 0 bases clipped from V and 6 bases from J, the junction kept 14 bases outside the gene matches. CDR3 bases: TGTGCTAGTGGTTTGGTACCAAGGTGGGACAGGGGCCCTAGTAATTCACCCCTCCACTTT. Protein sequence: CASGLVPRWDRGPSNSPLHF.

The table lists this clone with a count of one. The rearrangement links TRBV27 to TRBJ2-1, with a tentative D call TRBD2 (5 bases). Trimming pared 3 bases from V and 8 bases from J, leaving 8 bases between. Germline V CDR1 and CDR2: MNHEY, SMNVEV (reference sequence). The CDR3 totals 12 residues. CDR3 sequence (DNA): TGTGCCAGCAGTTTCCCCGGGGATGAGCAGTTCTTC. This encodes CASSFPGDEQFF.

V gene TRBV6-1 combines with J gene TRBJ1-1, with TRBD1 as a possible D gene (6 bases). The CDR3 is made up of 14 amino acids. From germline, CDR1 is MNHNS and CDR2 SASEGT. V lost 6 bases and J 2 bases, leaving 13 bases between the germline ends. The CDR3 bases are TGTGCCAGCAGGGCAGGGGCGGAAAACACTGAAGCTTTCTTT. Translating it yields CASRAGAENTEAFF.

This chain links TRBV18 with TRBJ1-2; a weak D match, TRBD1 (6 bases). The CDR3 is 14 amino acids. V gave up 0 bases and J gave up 7 bases, with 12 bases separating them. CDR1 is KGHSH and CDR2 is LQKENI in the germline V gene. The CDR3 nucleotides read TGTGCCAGCTCACCACCGGGGGGGGCCCTTGGCTACACCTTC. Its protein product is CASSPPGGALGYTF.

The rearrangement uses TRBV27 and TRBJ2-7; 10 nucleotides align to TRBD2. The V segment lost 7 bases and the J segment 4 bases; nucleotides outside the gene matches: 7. This CDR3 is built from 14 residues. The germline V gene encodes CDR1 MNHEY and CDR2 SMNVEV (reference sequence). The CDR3 loop is CASTPAGGPYEQYF. The CDR3 nucleotides are TGTGCCAGCACTCCAGCGGGAGGGCCTTACGAGCAGTACTTC.